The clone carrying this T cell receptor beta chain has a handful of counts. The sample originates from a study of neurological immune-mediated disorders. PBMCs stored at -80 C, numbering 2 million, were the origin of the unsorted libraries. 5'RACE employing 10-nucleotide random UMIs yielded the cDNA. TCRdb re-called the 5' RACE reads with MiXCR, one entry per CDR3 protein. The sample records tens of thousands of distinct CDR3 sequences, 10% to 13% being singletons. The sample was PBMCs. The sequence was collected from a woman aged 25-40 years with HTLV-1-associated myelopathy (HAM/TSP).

CDR3 in amino acids: CASSLDGGAIYNEQFF. CDR3 nucleotide sequence: TGTGCCAGCAGCTTAGATGGCGGGGCGATCTACAATGAGCAGTTCTTC. The genes are TRBV11-3 and TRBJ2-1, with TRBD2 as a possible D gene (6 bases). The V gene lost 0 bases and the J gene lost 3 bases, with 12 bases spanning the gap. The CDR3 has 16 amino acids. The germline CDR1 and CDR2 sequences are SGHNT and YENEEA.